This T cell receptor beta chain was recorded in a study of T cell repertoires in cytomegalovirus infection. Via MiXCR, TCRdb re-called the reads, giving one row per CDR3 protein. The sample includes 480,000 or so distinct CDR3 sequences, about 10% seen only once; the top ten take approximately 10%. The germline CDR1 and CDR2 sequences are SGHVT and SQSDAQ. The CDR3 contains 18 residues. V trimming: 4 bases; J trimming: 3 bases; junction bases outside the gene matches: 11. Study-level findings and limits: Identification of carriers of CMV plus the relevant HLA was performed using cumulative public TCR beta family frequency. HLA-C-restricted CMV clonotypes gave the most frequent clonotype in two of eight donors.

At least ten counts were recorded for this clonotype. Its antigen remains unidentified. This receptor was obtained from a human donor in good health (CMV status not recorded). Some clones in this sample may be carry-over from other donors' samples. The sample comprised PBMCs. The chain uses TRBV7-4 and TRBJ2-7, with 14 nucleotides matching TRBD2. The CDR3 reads CASSSPGLAGVPCYEQYF. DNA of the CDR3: TGTGCCAGCAGCTCACCGGGACTAGCGGGGGTTCCTTGCTACGAGCAGTACTTC.